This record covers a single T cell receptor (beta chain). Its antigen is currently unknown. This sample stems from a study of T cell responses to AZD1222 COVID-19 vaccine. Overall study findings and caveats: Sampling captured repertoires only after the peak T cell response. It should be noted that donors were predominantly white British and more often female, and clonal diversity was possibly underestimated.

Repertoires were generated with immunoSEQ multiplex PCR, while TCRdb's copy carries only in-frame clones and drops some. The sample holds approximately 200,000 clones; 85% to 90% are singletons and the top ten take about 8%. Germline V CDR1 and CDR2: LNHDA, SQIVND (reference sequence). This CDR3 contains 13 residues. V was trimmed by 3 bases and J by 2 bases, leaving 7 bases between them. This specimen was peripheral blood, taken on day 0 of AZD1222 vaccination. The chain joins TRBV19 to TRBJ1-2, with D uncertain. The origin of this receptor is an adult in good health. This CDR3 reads CASSMNTNYGYTF. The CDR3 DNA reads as TGTGCCAGTAGTATGAACACCAACTATGGCTACACCTTC.